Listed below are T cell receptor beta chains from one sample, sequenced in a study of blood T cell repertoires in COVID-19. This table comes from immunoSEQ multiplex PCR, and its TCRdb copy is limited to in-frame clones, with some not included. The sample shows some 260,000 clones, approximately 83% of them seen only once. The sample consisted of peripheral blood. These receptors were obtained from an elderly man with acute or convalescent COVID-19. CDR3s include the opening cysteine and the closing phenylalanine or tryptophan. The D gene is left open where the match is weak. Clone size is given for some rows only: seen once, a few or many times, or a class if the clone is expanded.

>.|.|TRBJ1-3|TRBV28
TGTGCCAGTCAGTTACGGGAATCTGGAAACACCATATATTTT
CASQLRESGNTIYF
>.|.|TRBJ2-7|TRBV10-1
TGCGCCAGCAGTGACCCGGGAGCCCACGAGCAGTACTTC
CASSDPGAHEQYF
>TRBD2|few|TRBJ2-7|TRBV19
TGTGCCAGTAGTATAAGGGGGACTAGCGGGCGCTACGAGCAGTACTTC
CASSIRGTSGRYEQYF
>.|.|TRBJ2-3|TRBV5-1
TGCGCCAGCAGCTTGAACAGGGGCACAGATACGCAGTATTTT
CASSLNRGTDTQYF
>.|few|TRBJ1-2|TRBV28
TGTGCCAGCAGTTGGGGAGCCTATGGCTACACCTTC
CASSWGAYGYTF
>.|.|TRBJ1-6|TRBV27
TGTGCCAGCAGTTTATCCTACCTCCAGGAGGCCTATAATTCACCCCTCCACTTT
CASSLSYLQEAYNSPLHF
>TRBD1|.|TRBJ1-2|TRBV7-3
TGTGCCAGCAGCTCTGGGACAGGGCTTGACTATGGCTACACCTTC
CASSSGTGLDYGYTF
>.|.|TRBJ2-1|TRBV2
TGTGCCAGCAGTGAGGGGGCCTCGGAGTTCTTC
CASSEGASEFF
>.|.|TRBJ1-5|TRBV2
TGTGCCAGCAGTCCGGGGGGGGCGGGGAATCAGCCCCAGCATTTT
CASSPGGAGNQPQHF
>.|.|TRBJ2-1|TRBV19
TGTGCCAGTAGTATCAATCCGGGAGTCTCCTACAATGAGCAGTTCTTC
CASSINPGVSYNEQFF
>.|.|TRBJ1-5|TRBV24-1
TGTGCCACCAGTGATTCGTCCGGGGGGTTCAATCAGCCCCAGCATTTT
CATSDSSGGFNQPQHF
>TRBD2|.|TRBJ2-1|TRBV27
TGTGCCAGCGCCGCCGGGACTAGCGGGAACAATGAGCAGTTCTTC
CASAAGTSGNNEQFF
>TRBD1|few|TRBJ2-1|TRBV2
TGTGCCAGCACCCTAATACAGGGGAACAATGAGCAGTTCTTC
CASTLIQGNNEQFF
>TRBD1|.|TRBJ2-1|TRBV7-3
TGTGCCAGCAGCGTAACCGGGACAGGGCTTTACAATGAGCAGTTCTTC
CASSVTGTGLYNEQFF
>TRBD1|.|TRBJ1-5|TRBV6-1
TGTGCCAGCAGTTGGGGACAGGGACGGGGTCAGCCCCAGCATTTT
CASSWGQGRGQPQHF
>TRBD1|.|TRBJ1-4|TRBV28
TGTGCCAGCAGCCCGACAGGGGGGAGACCAACTAATGAAAAACTGTTTTTT
CASSPTGGRPTNEKLFF
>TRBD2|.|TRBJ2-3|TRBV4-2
TGTGCCAGCACCCTGAGCGGGGGGAGCACAGATACGCAGTATTTT
CASTLSGGSTDTQYF
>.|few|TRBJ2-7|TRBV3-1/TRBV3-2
TGTGCCAGCAGCCAAGCCAGGGGGGTGGGAAACGAGCAGTACTTC
CASSQARGVGNEQYF
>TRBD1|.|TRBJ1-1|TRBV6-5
TGTGCCAGCAGTTACGACAGGGCGGGCACTGAAGCTTTCTTT
CASSYDRAGTEAFF
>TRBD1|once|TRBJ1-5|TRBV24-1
TGTGCCACCAGTGATTCACTTGGACAGGGGGGCGCAAACAGCAATCAGCCCCAGCATTTT
CATSDSLGQGGANSNQPQHF
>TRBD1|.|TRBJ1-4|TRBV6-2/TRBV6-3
TGTGCCAGCAGTCAGGGGGGAGAACTGTTTTTT
CASSQGGELFF